These 8 T cell receptor beta chains were sequenced from one sample in a study of blood T cells in healthy people across ages. PCR was performed a second time for roughly 6 to 12 cycles using a sample-barcoded 5' primer and a J-beta primer mix. MiXCR was run by TCRdb on the 5' RACE reads, yielding one entry per CDR3 protein. The table includes some 930,000 distinct CDR3 sequences, almost 30% detected once. These data were likewise used in another study, on T cells of mothers and their children.

The sample consisted of blood. These receptors were collected from a woman in her thirties or forties in good health.

This clonotype has only a few counts. The chain couples TRBV20-1 to TRBJ2-3; 9 positions match TRBD2. The germline V gene has CDR1 DFQATT and CDR2 SNEGSKA (reference sequence). Trimming cost V 3 bases and J 4 bases; bases outside gene matches: 5. The CDR3 length is 14 residues. The CDR3 DNA sequence: TGCAGTGCTAGGGGGACTAGCTATTCAGATACGCAGTATTTT. Protein product: CSARGTSYSDTQYF.

The rearrangement links TRBV5-1 to TRBJ2-1; no reliable D call. The V gene lost 3 bases and the J gene lost 8 bases, with 18 bases spanning the gap. The CDR3 spans 15 residues. Per germline, CDR1 SGHRS and CDR2 YFSETQ. CDR3 in amino acids: CASSWRMDPIDEQFF. The CDR3 DNA is TGCGCCAGCAGCTGGAGAATGGATCCCATCGATGAGCAGTTCTTC.

This clonotype was recorded once. A much larger clone lies a single base off, so this may be a read error. The chain is built from TRBV4-3 and TRBJ2-1; 8 bases are a match to TRBD1. The germline V gene encodes CDR1 LGHNA and CDR2 YSLEER. J gave up 8 bases and V 0 bases, and 9 bases lay outside the gene matches. The CDR3 contains 16 residues. The CDR3 reads CASSQDTTGDWDEQFF. The CDR3 DNA reads as TGCGCCAGCAGCCAAGATACGACAGGGGATTGGGATGAGCAGTTCTTC.

This clonotype has more than one count but fewer than ten. V and J are TRBV24-1 and TRBJ2-1; D is ambiguous. CDR1 is KGHDR and CDR2 is SFDVKD in the germline V gene. The V end was cut by 7 bases, the J end by 2 bases, with 5 bases between. This CDR3 is built from 12 residues. CDR3 coding DNA: TGTGCCACCAGGGATACCTACAATGAGCAGTTCTTC. This encodes CATRDTYNEQFF.

This clonotype was picked up many times. This sequence joins TRBV24-1 and TRBJ2-1; D is unclear. Germline V lookup: CDR1 KGHDR, CDR2 SFDVKD. Trimming shortened V by 3 bases and J by 4 bases, and 12 bases separated the two germline ends. The length of the CDR3 is 15 residues. DNA of the CDR3: TGTGCCACCAGTGATCGGACCCAACAATACAATGAGCAGTTCTTC. It codes for CATSDRTQQYNEQFF.

A few counts support this clonotype. V gene TRBV7-2 combines with J gene TRBJ2-5; a weak D match, TRBD1 (5 bases). The ends were cut back, 2 bases at V and 4 bases at J, with 8 bases in the middle. The CDR3 has 13 residues. Per germline, CDR1 SGHTA and CDR2 FQGNSA. The CDR3 spells CASSLTRAETQYF. CDR3 sequence (DNA): TGTGCCAGCAGCTTAACCAGGGCAGAGACCCAGTACTTC.

V usage is TRBV10-3 and J usage is TRBJ1-5; no clear D gene. CDR3 length equals 14 residues. Deletions cut 2 bases from V and 4 bases from J, with 9 bases between. From germline, CDR1 is ENHRY and CDR2 SYGVKD. As DNA, the CDR3 is TGTGCCATCAGTGAGGGAAGGAATAATCAGCCCCAGCATTTT. Protein product: CAISEGRNNQPQHF.

The chain is built from TRBV10-3 and TRBJ1-5; D unclear. This CDR3 is built from 14 residues. V lost 4 bases, J lost 3 bases, and 10 bases lay in between. Germline V gene lookup returns CDR1 ENHRY and CDR2 SYGVKD. CDR3 in DNA: TGTGCCATCAGTGCCGGACTGGACAATCAGCCCCAGCATTTT. This codes for CAISAGLDNQPQHF.